This T cell receptor beta chain was captured in a study of cytomegalovirus exposure and HLA in healthy donors. Across the whole study: There were some 410 genotyped donors. Of these, roughly 80% fell in the genetic ancestry cluster associated with self-reported Caucasian donors.

Study-wide points: Versus the approximately 670-donor mean, an Asian-associated ancestry cluster reportedly showed fewer N-insertions in a later analysis. Owing to their indistinguishability, certain V segments, notably TRBV6-2 and TRBV6-3, were excluded. An analysis done earlier found most TCR beta V segments productive about 87% or about 30% of the time.

V lost 1 base, J lost 1 base, and 10 bases lay in between. This CDR3 has 15 amino acids. Germline V gene lookup returns CDR1 SGHVS and CDR2 FNYEAQ. A note on this clone: Its antigen remains unknown.

PCR primers comprised 60 Vbeta and 13 Jbeta primers. Using immunoSEQ multiplex PCR, the repertoire was profiled, and TCRdb retains in-frame clones only, with some absent. The sample has around 110,000 clones, about 68% seen once. This sequence joins TRBV7-6 and TRBJ1-1; the D is unclear. The sequence was obtained from a woman in her 40s in good health and CMV-seropositive. Sequencing was carried out using PBMCs. The CDR3 DNA reads TGTGCCAGCAGCTTAGTTCGGGATACGAACACTGAAGCTTTCTTT. Protein sequence: CASSLVRDTNTEAFF.